These 26 T cell receptor beta chains share one sample of origin, sequenced in a study of blood T cell repertoires in COVID-19 (dated by TCRdb to the early 2020s). To prepare the library, the immunoSEQ multiplex PCR assay was applied. Here the immuneACCESS table is served through TCRdb, limited to in-frame sequences with V and J called. Missing clones are a known gap in these copies; in checked studies unresolved V genes cover under half, and the rest lacks a known reason. This sample is represented by approximately 260,000 clones; about 88% of them were singletons. The ten most abundant clones make up 4% to 5% of the sample. Sequencing input: peripheral blood. These receptors were obtained from a woman aged 40 to 50 who had recovered from COVID-19.

This clone was counted only a few times. The chain links TRBV24-1 to TRBJ2-2; D may be TRBD2 (6 bases). The CDR3 runs 16 residues. Germline V gene data show CDR1 as KGHDR and CDR2 as SFDVKD. The germline V and J ends were trimmed by 0 bases and 2 bases, with 9 bases remaining between them. CDR3 sequence: CATSDLGDFNTGELFF. The CDR3 DNA sequence: TGTGCCACCAGTGATTTGGGGGACTTTAACACCGGGGAGCTGTTTTTT.

The rearrangement uses TRBV11-3 and TRBJ2-3, with D perhaps matching TRBD1 (6 bases). Trimming left V 5 bases short and J 2 bases short, with 11 bases between. This CDR3 is built from 14 residues. From germline, CDR1 is SGHNT and CDR2 YENEEA. In DNA form, the CDR3 reads TGTGCCAGCAGCCACGGACAGAACACAGATACGCAGTATTTT. Translating gives CASSHGQNTDTQYF.

This chain joins TRBV2 and TRBJ2-1, with D hard to call. Germline values: CDR1 SNHLY, CDR2 FYNNEI. V lost 7 bases, J lost 1 base, and 8 bases lay in between. This CDR3 has 13 amino acids. As DNA, the CDR3 is TGTGCCAGCAAGGCGGCATCCTACAATGAGCAGTTCTTC. Translated: CASKAASYNEQFF.

The V call is TRBV24-1, the J call TRBJ2-2; tentatively, D is TRBD1 (6 bases). Looked up from germline, CDR1 is KGHDR and CDR2 is SFDVKD. V dropped 5 bases and J dropped 0 bases, with 6 bases sitting between them. The CDR3 is 14 amino acids. DNA for the CDR3: TGTGCCACCAGTGGGACAGCGAACACCGGGGAGCTGTTTTTT. It codes for CATSGTANTGELFF.

There are a few counts of this clone. The chain employs TRBV5-5 and TRBJ1-1; TRBD1 might be the D (6 bases). The CDR3 runs 16 residues. Germline V gives CDR1 SGHKS, CDR2 YYEKEE (reference sequence). V was shortened by 0 bases and J by 10 bases, with 22 bases between the two germline ends. CDR3 in DNA: TGTGCCAGCAGCTTGGTGATTGGTTCAGGGGTCTTCGTAGCTTTCTTT. This gives the protein CASSLVIGSGVFVAFF. The whole variable domain, filled in from reference TRBV5-5 and TRBJ1-1, reads DAGVTQSPTHLIKTRGQQVTLRCSPISGHKSVSWYQQVLGQGPQFIFQYYEKEERGRGNFPDRFSARQFPNYSSELNVNALLLGDSALYLCASSLVIGSGVFVAFFGQGTRLTVV.

The genes are TRBV3-1 (or the pseudogene TRBV3-2) and TRBJ2-7, with a possible D match to TRBD1 (5 bases). V lost 5 bases, J lost 7 bases, and 15 bases lay in between. The CDR3 contains 13 residues. Germline values: CDR1 LGHDT, CDR2 YNNKEL (reference sequence). CDR3 DNA: TGTGCCAGCAGCGGACATAAATATTATGAGCAGTACTTC. It is translated as CASSGHKYYEQYF.

The chain is built from TRBV4-1 and TRBJ2-3, with a possible D match to TRBD1 (6 bases). V lost 4 bases and J 4 bases, leaving 9 bases between the germline ends. Germline-derived CDR1 and CDR2 are MGHRA and YSYEKL. The CDR3 is 13 amino acids. CDR3 in DNA: TGCGCCAGCAGCCCCACAGGGCCAGATACGCAGTATTTT. It yields the protein CASSPTGPDTQYF.

The chain links TRBV5-5 to TRBJ2-5; unclear D gene. The CDR3 runs to 14 residues. V was clipped by 3 bases and J by 4 bases, with 13 bases between them. Germline V gene lookup returns CDR1 SGHKS and CDR2 YYEKEE (reference sequence). The CDR3: CASSYGSSPETQYF. The CDR3 bases are TGTGCCAGCAGCTACGGGTCGTCCCCAGAGACCCAGTACTTC.

Regarding this clone: Other DNA sequences in this specimen translate into the identical CDR3. The chain uses TRBV3-1 (or the pseudogene TRBV3-2) and TRBJ1-1; D call uncertain. The CDR3 is 12 residues long. Germline CDR1 reads LGHDT; CDR2 reads YNNKEL (reference sequence). V was cut by 6 bases and J by 1 base, with 6 bases left in between. The CDR3 DNA follows: TGTGCCAGCAGTCTCGGGAACACTGAAGCTTTCTTT. As protein: CASSLGNTEAFF.

The chain carries TRBV5-6 and TRBJ1-2, with 7 nucleotides matching TRBD1. CDR3 size: 13 residues. The germline V gene encodes CDR1 SGHDT and CDR2 YYEEEE. The ends lost 4 bases at V and 4 bases at J; junction bases unmatched: 4. The CDR3 DNA reads as TGTGCCAGCAGCCCGGGACAGACCTATGGCTACACCTTC. Translating it yields CASSPGQTYGYTF.

The chain is built from TRBV12-3 or TRBV12-4 and TRBJ2-7; maybe TRBD2 (5 bases). CDR3 length: 13 residues. V gave up 3 bases and J gave up 3 bases, with 9 bases separating them. CDR3 in amino acids: CASSFSGSYEQYV. For the CDR3, the DNA is TGTGCCAGCAGTTTTTCTGGGAGCTACGAGCAGTACGTC.

The V and J genes are TRBV11-3 and TRBJ1-1; 7 bases agree with TRBD1. CDR1 is SGHNT, CDR2 YENEEA, per germline. V lost 5 bases and J lost 4; bases outside the gene matches: 10. The CDR3 loop spans 15 amino acids. The DNA of the CDR3 is TGTGCCAGCAGCCCGCGGGAGGGGGCGGTCACTGAAGCTTTCTTT. This gives the protein CASSPREGAVTEAFF.

This clone was seen a single time. V is TRBV6-1 and J is TRBJ2-5; D is possibly TRBD1 (5 bases). Per germline, CDR1 MNHNS and CDR2 SASEGT. The V end was cut by 3 bases, the J end by 4 bases, with 9 bases between. The CDR3 is made up of 13 amino acids. The CDR3 DNA follows: TGTGCCAGCAGTGACGCGCAGGGAGAGACCCAGTACTTC. Translation gives CASSDAQGETQYF.

The V call is TRBV20-1, the J call TRBJ2-5; 8 bases align to TRBD2. Germline CDR1 DFQATT, CDR2 SNEGSKA (reference sequence). This CDR3 comprises 17 residues. After removal of 3 bases from V and 4 bases from J, the junction contained 16 bases not matched to a gene. In DNA form, the CDR3 reads TGCAGTGCTAGTGCCTCTCGTCCGGGACTAGTCCCAGAGACCCAGTACTTC. It specifies CSASASRPGLVPETQYF.

The V call is TRBV6-1, the J call TRBJ1-4, with D hard to call. The CDR3 has 14 residues. Looked up from germline, CDR1 is MNHNS and CDR2 is SASEGT. V was clipped by 5 bases and J by 8 bases, with 15 bases between them. The CDR3 DNA sequence: TGTGCCAGCAGTTATCAACCCTTTCGGGAAAAACTGTTTTTT. It yields the protein CASSYQPFREKLFF.

The chain links TRBV15 to TRBJ1-1; TRBD1 matches at 10 bases. Germline V lookup: CDR1 LNHNV, CDR2 YYDKDF (reference sequence). The CDR3 totals 14 residues. V shed 1 base, J shed 4 bases, and the junction held 0 bases outside the gene matches. Here the CDR3 DNA reads TGTGCCACCAGCAGAGGACAGGGGGCCACTGAAGCTTTCTTT. This gives the protein CATSRGQGATEAFF.

The chain links TRBV5-1 to TRBJ2-7; D gene uncertain. Trimming removed 0 bases at V and 0 bases at J, with 7 bases between. The CDR3 is 14 residues long. Germline CDR1 SGHRS, CDR2 YFSETQ. CDR3 amino acids: CASSLEISSYEQYF. CDR3 in DNA: TGCGCCAGCAGCTTGGAGATCAGCTCCTACGAGCAGTACTTC. The variable domain in full, completed from reference TRBV5-1 and TRBJ2-7, reads KAGVTQTPRYLIKTRGQQVTLSCSPISGHRSVSWYQQTPGQGLQFLFEYFSETQRNKGNFPGRFSGRQFSNSRSEMNVSTLELGDSALYLCASSLEISSYEQYFGPGTRLTVT.

The chain carries TRBV6-5 and TRBJ2-7; the D gene is possibly TRBD1 (6 bases). The CDR3 has 13 amino acids. CDR1 MNHEY and CDR2 SVGAGI come from the germline V gene. V shed 7 bases and J shed 2 bases, with 12 bases lying between them. CDR3 nucleotide sequence: TGTGCCAGCACGAGGACAGAGACCTACGAGCAGTACTTC. Protein: CASTRTETYEQYF.

V usage is TRBV9 and J usage is TRBJ2-3, with TRBD2 identical over 16 bases. Germline CDR1 and CDR2: SGDLS and YYNGEE. The CDR3 is 17 amino acids. J lost 5 bases, V lost 4 bases, and 7 bases had no gene match. CDR3 region: CASSPGLAGGQGDTQYF. CDR3 DNA: TGTGCCAGCAGCCCGGGACTAGCGGGAGGGCAAGGAGATACGCAGTATTTT.

The chain is built from TRBV18 and TRBJ1-5; 8 nucleotides agree with TRBD1. Trimming cost V 4 bases and J 4 bases; bases outside gene matches: 3. The CDR3 loop spans 14 amino acids. Germline V gives CDR1 KGHSH, CDR2 LQKENI. The CDR3 is CASSRGQGNQPQHF. CDR3 sequence (DNA): TGTGCCAGCTCACGCGGACAGGGTAATCAGCCCCAGCATTTT.

This sequence joins TRBV5-4 and TRBJ2-2; possible D gene TRBD1, 6 bases. The germline CDR1 and CDR2 sequences are SGHNT and YYREEE (reference sequence). V was trimmed by 4 bases and J by 3 bases, leaving 7 bases between them. The CDR3 is 13 residues long. Here the CDR3 reads CASSGTYTGELFF. Written as DNA, the CDR3 is TGTGCCAGCAGCGGGACATACACCGGGGAGCTGTTTTTT.

The chain links TRBV20-1 to TRBJ2-5, with TRBD1 as a possible D gene (5 bases). There are 11 residues in the CDR3. Trimming pared 7 bases from V and 7 bases from J, leaving 13 bases between. Germline values: CDR1 DFQATT, CDR2 SNEGSKA (reference sequence). CDR3: CSVGVQGTQYF. The CDR3 nucleotides read TGCAGTGTTGGGGTTCAGGGGACCCAGTACTTC.

This chain uses TRBV24-1 with TRBJ2-1, with 15 bases that match TRBD2. The CDR3 covers 16 residues. Germline V gene sequence: CDR1 KGHDR, CDR2 SFDVKD. Trimming at V came to 3 bases and at J to 9 bases, leaving 5 bases not matched to a gene. CDR3 coding DNA: TGTGCCACCAGTGATACGGGACTAGCGGGAGGAATTGAGCAGTTCTTC. Translating it yields CATSDTGLAGGIEQFF.

CDR3 DNA sequence: TGTGCCTGGAAGCGGGGGAGTGTAGATGAGCAGTTCTTC. Protein: CAWKRGSVDEQFF. The chain carries TRBV30 and TRBJ2-1, with 8 bases lining up with TRBD2. This CDR3 spans 13 amino acids. V gave up 4 bases and J gave up 8 bases; unmatched junction bases: 7. Germline lookup yields CDR1 GTSNPN and CDR2 SVGIG (reference sequence).

The chain links TRBV28 to TRBJ1-5; D might be TRBD1 (5 bases). This CDR3 contains 17 residues. Germline V gene data show CDR1 as MDHEN and CDR2 as SYDVKM. Deletions cut 5 bases from V and 0 bases from J, with 17 bases between. CDR3 protein: CASSTRTTTLSNQPQHF. The CDR3 bases are TGTGCCAGCAGTACGAGGACAACCACCCTTAGCAATCAGCCCCAGCATTTT. Using reference TRBV28 and TRBJ1-5 for the parts outside the CDR3, the full variable domain is DVKVTQSSRYLVKRTGEKVFLECVQDMDHENMFWYRQDPGLGLRLIYFSYDVKMKEKGDIPEGYSVSREKKERFSLILESASTNQTSMYLCASSTRTTTLSNQPQHFGDGTRLSIL.

This clone appeared once. V and J are TRBV18 and TRBJ1-2; D gene ambiguous. The length of the CDR3 is 16 residues. The germline V and J ends were trimmed by 3 bases and 3 bases, with 17 bases remaining between them. Germline lookup yields CDR1 KGHSH and CDR2 LQKENI. The CDR3 nucleotides are TGTGCCAGCTCACCCCGGGAGGCGAGACTATACTATGGCTACACCTTC. Translating gives CASSPREARLYYGYTF.